The rows below give T cell receptor beta chains drawn from one sample of a study of blood T cell repertoires in COVID-19. Sequencing used immunoSEQ multiplex PCR; TCRdb keeps in-frame clones, though not all of them. The profile shows 260,000 or so clones, around 83% of them singletons. Source material: peripheral blood. Every receptor here comes from an elderly man with acute or convalescent COVID-19. The CDR3 runs from the conserved cysteine through the conserved F or W. A D gene is named only where the DNA matches it firmly. Size is stated for part of the rows, as once, few or many counts, or as a class when the clone is expanded.

TRBV21-1	NA	NA	TRBJ2-7	CASSKTLAGFYEQYF	TGTGCCAGCAGCAAGACCCTAGCTGGTTTCTACGAGCAGTACTTC
TRBV3-1/TRBV3-2	NA	TRBD1	TRBJ2-7	CASSQSPGGLYEQYF	TGTGCCAGCAGCCAATCCCCAGGGGGCCTATACGAGCAGTACTTC
TRBV2	NA	TRBD2	TRBJ2-3	CASIREVTDTQYF	TGTGCCAGCATTCGGGAGGTCACAGATACGCAGTATTTT
TRBV7-3	NA	TRBD1	TRBJ2-6	CASSWGTGSGANVLTF	TGTGCCAGCAGCTGGGGGACAGGGTCCGGGGCCAACGTCCTGACTTTC
TRBV29-1	NA	NA	TRBJ2-5	CSVTDTRIKGETQYF	TGCAGCGTCACGGACACCCGAATCAAGGGGGAGACCCAGTACTTC
TRBV30	NA	TRBD1	TRBJ1-3	CAWSGGRGVGNTIYF	TGTGCCTGGAGCGGAGGCAGGGGGGTTGGAAACACCATATATTTT
TRBV5-4	NA	TRBD1	TRBJ2-7	CASSPDRGNYEQYF	TGTGCCAGCAGCCCTGACAGGGGAAACTACGAGCAGTACTTC
TRBV14	few	TRBD1	TRBJ1-2	CASSQNFWGQSGYTF	TGTGCCAGCAGCCAGAACTTCTGGGGACAGTCGGGCTACACCTTC
TRBV5-6	NA	TRBD1	TRBJ1-2	CASSPGQGAFLEGYTF	TGTGCCAGCAGCCCAGGACAGGGGGCTTTTCTGGAGGGCTACACCTTC
TRBV7-2	few	TRBD1	TRBJ1-5	CASSLETGVNQPQHF	TGTGCCAGCAGCTTAGAGACAGGGGTCAACCAGCCCCAGCATTTT
TRBV5-1	NA	TRBD2	TRBJ2-1	CASSLSTSGSYNEQFF	TGCGCCAGCAGCTTGTCGACTAGCGGCTCCTACAATGAGCAGTTCTTC
TRBV5-1	NA	TRBD2	TRBJ2-3	CASRRTSSGRTDTQYF	TGCGCCAGCAGGCGCACTAGTAGCGGGAGAACAGATACGCAGTATTTT
TRBV6-1	NA	TRBD1	TRBJ2-5	CASSDPERQGLSEETQYF	TGTGCCAGCAGTGACCCAGAAAGACAGGGTCTTAGTGAAGAGACCCAGTACTTC
TRBV28	NA	TRBD2	TRBJ2-2	CASSPGLGNTGELFF	TGTGCCAGCAGTCCCGGACTAGGGAACACCGGGGAGCTGTTTTTT
TRBV30	NA	NA	TRBJ1-2	CAWIRDSRNYGYTF	TGTGCCTGGATCCGGGACTCACGTAACTATGGCTACACCTTC
TRBV2	NA	NA	TRBJ2-5	CASSEARVSGPAKTQYF	TGTGCCAGCAGTGAAGCGCGTGTTAGCGGCCCCGCGAAGACCCAGTACTTC
TRBV24-1	NA	TRBD2	TRBJ2-1	CATSDLAGVDSYNEQFF	TGTGCCACCAGTGATTTAGCGGGAGTTGACTCCTACAATGAGCAGTTCTTC
TRBV2	NA	TRBD1	TRBJ1-1	CASSPTGEITEAFF	TGTGCCAGCAGCCCGACAGGGGAGATCACTGAAGCTTTCTTT
TRBV16	NA	TRBD1	TRBJ1-1	CASSRQGGGTEAFF	TGTGCCAGCAGCCGACAGGGAGGAGGCACTGAAGCTTTCTTT
TRBV15	NA	NA	TRBJ1-2	CATSRTQDLGFYGYTF	TGTGCCACCAGCAGAACACAGGACCTTGGGTTCTATGGCTACACCTTC
TRBV7-9	NA	TRBD1	TRBJ1-3	CASSLGTGWGSGNTIYF	TGTGCCAGCAGCTTAGGGACAGGGTGGGGTTCCGGAAACACCATATATTTT
TRBV7-6	NA	NA	TRBJ2-1	CASSLSGSYNEQFF	TGTGCCAGCAGCTTATCCGGCTCCTACAATGAGCAGTTCTTC
TRBV29-1	NA	NA	TRBJ2-5	CSIRGGETQYF	TGCAGCATAAGGGGGGGAGAGACCCAGTACTTC
TRBV2	few	TRBD2	TRBJ2-2	CASSLAGVVTGELFF	TGTGCCAGCAGTTTAGCGGGAGTAGTAACCGGGGAGCTGTTTTTT
TRBV14	NA	TRBD1	TRBJ1-2	CASSQDLGQGVGYTF	TGTGCCAGCAGCCAAGATTTAGGACAGGGCGTGGGCTACACCTTC
TRBV6-6	NA	NA	TRBJ1-2	CASSYSVQGEGYTF	TGTGCCAGCAGTTACTCGGTACAGGGTGAAGGCTACACCTTC
TRBV7-8	NA	NA	TRBJ2-7	CASNLGQHSYEQYF	TGTGCCAGCAACCTCGGACAGCACTCCTACGAGCAGTACTTC
TRBV6-5	NA	TRBD2	TRBJ2-2	CASSLSGVTGELFF	TGTGCCAGCAGTCTGAGCGGGGTTACCGGGGAGCTGTTTTTT
TRBV28	NA	NA	TRBJ1-6	CASSLGGQYLYNSPLHF	TGTGCCAGCAGTTTAGGAGGACAGTACCTTTATAATTCACCCCTCCACTTT
TRBV27	NA	TRBD1	TRBJ2-7	CASSLQGSDEQYF	TGTGCCAGCAGTCTACAGGGGAGTGACGAGCAGTACTTC
TRBV5-1	NA	TRBD1	TRBJ1-5	CASSLGTGYQPQHF	TGCGCCAGCAGCTTGGGGACAGGGTACCAGCCCCAGCATTTT
TRBV7-2	once	TRBD2	TRBJ2-3	CASSLAGGVDTQYF	TGTGCCAGCAGCTTAGCGGGGGGGGTAGATACGCAGTATTTT
TRBV29-1	NA	TRBD1	TRBJ1-1	CSVDHGTGVGAEAFF	TGCAGCGTTGATCACGGGACAGGGGTGGGGGCTGAAGCTTTCTTT
TRBV2	NA	NA	TRBJ1-4	CASTDWSGPFNEKLFF	TGTGCCAGCACCGACTGGTCGGGTCCGTTTAATGAAAAACTGTTTTTT
TRBV27	NA	TRBD2	TRBJ2-2	CASSLVSSGRANTGELFF	TGTGCCAGCAGTTTAGTGTCTAGCGGGAGGGCCAACACCGGGGAGCTGTTTTTT
TRBV4-1	NA	NA	TRBJ1-4	CASSQGGATNEKLFF	TGCGCCAGCAGCCAAGGGGGGGCAACTAATGAAAAACTGTTTTTT
TRBV19	NA	TRBD1	TRBJ2-3	CASSDRGGTDTQYF	TGTGCCAGTAGTGACAGGGGTGGCACAGATACGCAGTATTTT
TRBV7-9	once	NA	TRBJ2-7	CASTQQGRAALYEQYF	TGTGCCAGCACCCAGCAGGGCAGGGCGGCTTTATACGAGCAGTACTTC
TRBV12-3/TRBV12-4	NA	NA	TRBJ2-4	CASIGLPSSIQYF	TGTGCCAGCATTGGACTCCCGAGTTCCATTCAGTACTTC
TRBV11-3	NA	TRBD2	TRBJ2-1	CASSLGREGRHEQFF	TGTGCCAGCAGCTTGGGCCGGGAGGGCCGGCATGAGCAGTTCTTC
TRBV25-1	once	TRBD1	TRBJ2-7	CASSRRGQIYEQYF	TGTGCCAGCAGCCGAAGGGGACAGATCTACGAGCAGTACTTC
TRBV5-1	NA	NA	TRBJ1-3	CASSSGGVNTIYF	TGCGCCAGCAGCTCCGGAGGGGTCAACACCATATATTTT
TRBV5-1	NA	TRBD1	TRBJ1-5	CASSPTGGQQPQHF	TGCGCCAGCAGCCCTACAGGGGGCCAACAGCCCCAGCATTTT
TRBV2	once	TRBD2	TRBJ2-5	CASSPGLAGTGTQYF	TGTGCCAGCAGTCCTGGACTAGCGGGGACCGGGACCCAGTACTTC
TRBV5-4	NA	NA	TRBJ1-2	CASSLEGARRLLLYGYTF	TGTGCCAGCAGCTTGGAAGGGGCCCGTAGGCTTCTGCTCTATGGCTACACCTTC
TRBV27	NA	TRBD2	TRBJ2-7	CASRLAGRFYEQYF	TGTGCCAGCCGGTTAGCGGGAAGATTCTACGAGCAGTACTTC
TRBV29-1	NA	TRBD2	TRBJ2-1	CSVEETSGVVNEQFF	TGCAGCGTTGAAGAGACTAGCGGGGTTGTGAATGAGCAGTTCTTC
TRBV3-1/TRBV3-2	few	TRBD2	TRBJ2-7	CASSQGIAGGYEQYF	TGTGCCAGCAGCCAAGGTATAGCGGGAGGCTACGAGCAGTACTTC